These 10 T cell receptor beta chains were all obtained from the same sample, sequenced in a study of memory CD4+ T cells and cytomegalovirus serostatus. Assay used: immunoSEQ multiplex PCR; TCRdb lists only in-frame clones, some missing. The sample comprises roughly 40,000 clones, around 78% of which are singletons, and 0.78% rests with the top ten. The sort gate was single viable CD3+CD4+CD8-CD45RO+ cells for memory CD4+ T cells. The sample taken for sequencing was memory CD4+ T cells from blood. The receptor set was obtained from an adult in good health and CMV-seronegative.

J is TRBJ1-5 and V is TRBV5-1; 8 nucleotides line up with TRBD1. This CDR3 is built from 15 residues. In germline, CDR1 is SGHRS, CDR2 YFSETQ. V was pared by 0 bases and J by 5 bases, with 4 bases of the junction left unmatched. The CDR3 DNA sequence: TGCGCCAGCAGCTTGGAGACAGGGGTTGATCAGCCCCAGCATTTT. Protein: CASSLETGVDQPQHF.

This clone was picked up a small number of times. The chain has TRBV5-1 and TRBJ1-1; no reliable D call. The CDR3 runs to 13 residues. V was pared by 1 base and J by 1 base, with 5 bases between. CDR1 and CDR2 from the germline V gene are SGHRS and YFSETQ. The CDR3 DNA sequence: TGCGCCAGCAGCTTGCTAGGGAACACTGAAGCTTTCTTT. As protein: CASSLLGNTEAFF.

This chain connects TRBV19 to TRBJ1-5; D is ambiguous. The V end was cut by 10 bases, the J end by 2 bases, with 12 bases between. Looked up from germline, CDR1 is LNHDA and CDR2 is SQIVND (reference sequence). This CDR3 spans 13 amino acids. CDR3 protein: CATSGSRNQPQHF. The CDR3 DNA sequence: TGTGCCACCTCGGGCAGCCGCAATCAGCCCCAGCATTTT.

The CDR3 DNA is TGTGCCTCAGGGAGGGAGAACACTGAAGCTTTCTTT. This encodes CASGRENTEAFF. The gene calls are TRBV9 and TRBJ1-1; a weak D match, TRBD1 (5 bases). The CDR3 sequence is 12 residues long. V was shortened by 10 bases and J by 1 base, with 11 bases between the two germline ends. CDR1 SGDLS and CDR2 YYNGEE come from the germline V gene.

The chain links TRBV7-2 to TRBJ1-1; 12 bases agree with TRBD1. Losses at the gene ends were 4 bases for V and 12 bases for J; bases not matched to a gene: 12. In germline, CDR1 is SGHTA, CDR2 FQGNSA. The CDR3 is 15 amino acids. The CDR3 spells CASSSLGQGARKPFF. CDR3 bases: TGTGCCAGCAGCTCCCTGGGACAGGGGGCGCGGAAACCTTTCTTT. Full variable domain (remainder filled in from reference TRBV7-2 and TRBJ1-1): GAGVSQSPSNKVTEKGKDVELRCDPISGHTALYWYRQSLGQGLEFLIYFQGNSAPDKSGLPSDRFSAERTGGSVSTLTIQRTQQEDSAVYLCASSSLGQGARKPFFGQGTRLTVV.

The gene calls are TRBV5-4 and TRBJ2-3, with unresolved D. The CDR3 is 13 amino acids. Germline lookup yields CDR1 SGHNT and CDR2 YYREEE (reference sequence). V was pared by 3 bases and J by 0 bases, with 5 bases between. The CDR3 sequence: CASSWVSTDTQYF. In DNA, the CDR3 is TGTGCCAGCAGCTGGGTAAGCACAGATACGCAGTATTTT.

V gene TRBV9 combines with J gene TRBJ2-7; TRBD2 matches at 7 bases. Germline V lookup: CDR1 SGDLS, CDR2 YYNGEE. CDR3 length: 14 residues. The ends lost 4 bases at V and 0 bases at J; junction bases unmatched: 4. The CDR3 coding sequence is TGTGCCAGCAGCATGAGCGGGATCTCCTACGAGCAGTACTTC. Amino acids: CASSMSGISYEQYF.

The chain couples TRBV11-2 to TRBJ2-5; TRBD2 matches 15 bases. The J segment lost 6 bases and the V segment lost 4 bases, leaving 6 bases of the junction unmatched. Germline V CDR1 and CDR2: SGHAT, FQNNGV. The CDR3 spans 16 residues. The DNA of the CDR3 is TGTGCCAGCAGCTCCGGACTAGCGGGGGGGCAAAAGACCCAGTACTTC. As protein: CASSSGLAGGQKTQYF.

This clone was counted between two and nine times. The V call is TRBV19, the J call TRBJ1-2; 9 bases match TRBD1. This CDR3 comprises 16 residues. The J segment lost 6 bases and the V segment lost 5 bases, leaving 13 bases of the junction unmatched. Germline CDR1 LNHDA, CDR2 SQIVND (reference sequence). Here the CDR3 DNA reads TGTGCCAGTAGTCCTGCCGGGACAGGGATATTCCATGGCTACACCTTC. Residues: CASSPAGTGIFHGYTF.

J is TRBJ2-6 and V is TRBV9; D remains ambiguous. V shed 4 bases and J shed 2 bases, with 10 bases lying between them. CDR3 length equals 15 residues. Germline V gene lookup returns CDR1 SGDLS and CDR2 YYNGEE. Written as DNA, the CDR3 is TGTGCCAGCAGCACCCGTAACGCTGGGGCCAACGTCCTGACTTTC. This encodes CASSTRNAGANVLTF.